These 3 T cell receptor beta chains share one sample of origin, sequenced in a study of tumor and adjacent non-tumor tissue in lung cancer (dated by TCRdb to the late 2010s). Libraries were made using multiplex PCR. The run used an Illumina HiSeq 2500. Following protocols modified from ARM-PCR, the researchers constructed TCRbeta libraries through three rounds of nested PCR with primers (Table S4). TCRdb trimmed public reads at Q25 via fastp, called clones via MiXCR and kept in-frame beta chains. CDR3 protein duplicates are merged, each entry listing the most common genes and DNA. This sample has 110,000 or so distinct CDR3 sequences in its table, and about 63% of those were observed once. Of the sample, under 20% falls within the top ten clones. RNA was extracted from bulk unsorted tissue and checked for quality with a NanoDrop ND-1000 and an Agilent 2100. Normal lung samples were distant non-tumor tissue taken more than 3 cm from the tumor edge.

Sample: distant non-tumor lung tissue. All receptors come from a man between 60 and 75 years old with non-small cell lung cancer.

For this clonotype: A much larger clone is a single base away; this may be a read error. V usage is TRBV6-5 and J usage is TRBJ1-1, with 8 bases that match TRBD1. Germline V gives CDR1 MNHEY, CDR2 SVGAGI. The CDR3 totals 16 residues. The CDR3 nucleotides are TGTGCCAGCAGAGATGGACAGGGCATGGGGAACACTGAAACTTTCTTT. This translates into CASRDGQGMGNTETFF.

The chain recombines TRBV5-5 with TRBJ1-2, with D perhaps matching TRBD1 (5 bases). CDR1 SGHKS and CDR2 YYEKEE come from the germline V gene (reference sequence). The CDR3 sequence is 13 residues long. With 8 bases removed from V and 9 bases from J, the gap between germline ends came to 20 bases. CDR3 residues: CASSGHSIFCYTF. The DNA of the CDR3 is TGTGCCAGTAGCGGACATAGCATCTTTTGCTACACCTTC.

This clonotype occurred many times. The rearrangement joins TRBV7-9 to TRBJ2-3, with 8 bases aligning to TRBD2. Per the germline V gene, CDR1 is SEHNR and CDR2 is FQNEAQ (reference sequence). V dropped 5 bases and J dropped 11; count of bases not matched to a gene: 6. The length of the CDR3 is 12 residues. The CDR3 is CASSTTSGLQYF. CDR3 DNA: TGTGCCAGCAGCACCACTAGCGGCTTGCAGTATTTT.